Presented here are 22 T cell receptor beta chains from one specimen sequenced in a study of blood T cell repertoires in COVID-19. Sequencing was performed with immunoSEQ multiplex PCR; in TCRdb, only in-frame clones are kept and a portion is missing. The table shows about 190,000 clones, with about 88% occurring only once. Sequenced sample: peripheral blood. The receptors were gathered from a man aged 30 to 45 with active or convalescent COVID-19.

The rearrangement joins TRBV18 to TRBJ1-1; TRBD1 matches at 7 bases. J lost 3 bases, V lost 2 bases, and 6 bases had no gene match. This CDR3 has 15 amino acids. The germline gives CDR1 KGHSH, CDR2 LQKENI. Written as DNA, the CDR3 is TGTGCCAGCTCACCAAAGGCAGGGGGTGACACTGAAGCTTTCTTT. The encoded protein is CASSPKAGGDTEAFF.

The chain recombines TRBV5-1 with TRBJ2-5, with TRBD2 matching 7 bases. V dropped 0 bases and J dropped 3; count of bases not matched to a gene: 2. Germline V gene sequence: CDR1 SGHRS, CDR2 YFSETQ. The CDR3 has 14 residues. This chain's CDR3 is CASSLGGREETQYF. The CDR3 bases are TGCGCCAGCAGCTTGGGTGGGAGGGAAGAGACCCAGTACTTC.

CDR3 DNA: TGCGCCAGCAGCCAAGCCCCTCTAGCGGGGACCACAGATACGCAGTATTTT. It translates to CASSQAPLAGTTDTQYF. The rearrangement uses TRBV4-3 and TRBJ2-3; TRBD2 matches at 9 bases. The CDR3 runs 17 residues. The germline gives CDR1 LGHNA, CDR2 YSLEER. J was trimmed by 2 bases and V by 1 base; bases with no gene match: 7.

The chain uses TRBV11-2 and TRBJ1-6, with D hard to call. CDR3 size: 15 residues. CDR1 is SGHAT and CDR2 is FQNNGV in the germline V gene. V lost 0 bases to trimming and J lost 9 bases, with 12 bases between them. The DNA for the CDR3 is TGTGCCAGCAGCTTAGAACAGCTAATATCTTCACCCCTCCACTTT. This codes for CASSLEQLISSPLHF.

CDR3 loop: CAISEDRTDYGYTF. CDR3 coding DNA: TGTGCCATCAGTGAGGACAGGACGGACTATGGCTACACCTTC. The chain carries TRBV10-3 and TRBJ1-2, with D perhaps matching TRBD1 (6 bases). This CDR3 has 14 residues. The germline CDR1 and CDR2 sequences are ENHRY and SYGVKD. Trimming left V 2 bases short and J 3 bases short, with 10 bases between.

This clone was counted only a few times. The chain carries TRBV6-5 and TRBJ1-5; D gene unclear. The CDR3 has 14 amino acids. V lost 5 bases, J lost 4 bases, and 12 bases lay in between. Germline loops: CDR1 MNHEY, CDR2 SVGAGI. This CDR3 is CASSTSHGNQPQHF. CDR3 bases: TGTGCCAGCAGTACCTCACACGGGAATCAGCCCCAGCATTTT.

The rearrangement joins TRBV3-1 (or the pseudogene TRBV3-2) to TRBJ2-2; D possibly corresponds to TRBD1 (5 bases). Germline V gene sequence: CDR1 LGHDT, CDR2 YNNKEL (reference sequence). The CDR3 contains 14 residues. The V and J ends lost 5 bases and 1 base respectively, with 8 bases between them. For the CDR3, the DNA is TGTGCCAGCAGCGAGACAGAGAACACCGGGGAGCTGTTTTTT. Translating gives CASSETENTGELFF.

The sample holds a few counts of this clone. This chain connects TRBV19 to TRBJ2-2, with D unresolved. CDR1 and CDR2 (germline): LNHDA, SQIVND (reference sequence). This CDR3 has 14 residues. The germline V and J ends were trimmed by 7 bases and 1 base, with 10 bases remaining between them. The CDR3 here is CASKAQQNTGELFF. CDR3 sequence (DNA): TGTGCCAGTAAAGCACAGCAGAACACCGGGGAGCTGTTTTTT. Full variable domain (remainder filled in from reference TRBV19 and TRBJ2-2): DGGITQSPKYLFRKEGQNVTLSCEQNLNHDAMYWYRQDPGQGLRLIYYSQIVNDFQKGDIAEGYSVSREKKESFPLTVTSAQKNPTAFYLCASKAQQNTGELFFGEGSRLTVL.

The chain combines TRBV18 with TRBJ2-5, with 8 bases fitting TRBD1. The CDR3 totals 16 residues. After removal of 3 bases from V and 1 base from J, the junction contained 7 bases not matched to a gene. Looked up from germline, CDR1 is KGHSH and CDR2 is LQKENI. This CDR3 reads CASSPTTTGAQETQYF. The CDR3 bases are TGTGCCAGCTCACCTACGACGACAGGGGCCCAAGAGACCCAGTACTTC.

The chain links TRBV28 to TRBJ1-1; perhaps TRBD1 as D (6 bases). The V gene lost 6 bases and the J gene lost 0 bases, with 11 bases spanning the gap. The germline CDR1 and CDR2 sequences are MDHEN and SYDVKM. The CDR3 is 14 amino acids. CDR3 region: CASRVQGVNTEAFF. CDR3 bases: TGTGCCAGCAGGGTACAGGGAGTGAACACTGAAGCTTTCTTT.

The chain's CDR3 is CASSQGADDSPLHF. CDR3 in DNA: TGTGCCAGCTCACAGGGGGCGGATGATTCACCCCTCCACTTT. The chain recombines TRBV18 with TRBJ1-6; the match to TRBD1 covers 7 bases. The CDR3 extends over 14 amino acids. Germline V gene data show CDR1 as KGHSH and CDR2 as LQKENI. V lost 4 bases, J lost 8 bases, and 5 bases stayed unmatched.

This clone was picked up a small number of times. The J gene is TRBJ1-2, the V gene TRBV14, with a weak D call TRBD1 (6 bases). Trimming stripped 8 bases from V and 4 bases from J, with 20 bases between. The CDR3 consists of 15 residues. The germline V gene has CDR1 SGHDN and CDR2 FVKESK. The chain's CDR3 is CASGAGTPRSYGYTF. The CDR3 DNA reads as TGTGCCAGCGGTGCCGGGACACCTCGGAGCTATGGCTACACCTTC.

The chain recombines TRBV24-1 with TRBJ2-5; TRBD1 agrees at 8 bases. Germline trimming cut 4 bases from V and 5 bases from J; bases unmatched to any gene: 8. The CDR3 runs 15 residues. Germline V lookup: CDR1 KGHDR, CDR2 SFDVKD. The CDR3 coding sequence is TGTGCCACCAGTGACCCCGGACAGGGAAGGGAGACCCAGTACTTC. This encodes CATSDPGQGRETQYF.

The rearrangement uses TRBV28 and TRBJ2-5; 7 bases are a match to TRBD1. Unmatched junction bases numbered 7, after V lost 8 bases and J lost 4 bases. This CDR3 has 13 amino acids. From germline, CDR1 is MDHEN and CDR2 SYDVKM. CDR3 in amino acids: CASFRGGGETQYF. The CDR3 DNA reads as TGTGCCAGCTTCCGAGGGGGCGGAGAGACCCAGTACTTC.

Here the CDR3 DNA reads TGCGCCAGCAGGGGGACTAGCGGGGATGAGCAGTTCTTC. Protein: CASRGTSGDEQFF. The chain links TRBV5-1 to TRBJ2-1; TRBD2 agrees at 13 bases. The CDR3 length is 13 residues. The germline gives CDR1 SGHRS, CDR2 YFSETQ. Trimming at V came to 5 bases and at J to 8 bases, leaving 1 base not matched to a gene.

The chain combines TRBV2 with TRBJ1-1; D ambiguous. Germline values: CDR1 SNHLY, CDR2 FYNNEI. Between the trimmed V and J ends, which lost 6 bases and 6 bases, there was a span of 14 bases. The CDR3 extends over 13 amino acids. This CDR3 reads CASSLRGMAEAFF. The CDR3 nucleotides read TGTGCCAGCAGCCTTCGGGGAATGGCTGAAGCTTTCTTT.

This chain connects TRBV6-6 to TRBJ2-3; 15 bases are shared with TRBD2. The CDR3 consists of 14 residues. V shed 8 bases, J shed 4 bases, and the junction held 1 base outside the gene matches. Germline values: CDR1 MNHNY, CDR2 SVGAGI (reference sequence). The CDR3 loop reads CASRTSGRADTQYF. The CDR3 bases are TGTGCCAGCCGGACTAGCGGGAGGGCAGATACGCAGTATTTT.

In this sample, this clone turned up a few times. The chain carries TRBV7-9 and TRBJ1-1, with unresolved D. The CDR3 consists of 15 residues. The germline gives CDR1 SEHNR, CDR2 FQNEAQ (reference sequence). V lost 5 bases, J lost 0 bases, and 13 bases lay in between. The CDR3: CASSIYRGMNTEAFF. The CDR3 nucleotides are TGTGCCAGCAGCATATACCGGGGAATGAACACTGAAGCTTTCTTT.

The chain recombines TRBV7-8 with TRBJ1-1, with D possibly being TRBD1 (5 bases). The CDR3 is 20 amino acids. The germline V gene has CDR1 SGHVS and CDR2 FQNEAQ. V was trimmed by 2 bases and J by 4 bases, leaving 29 bases between them. As DNA, the CDR3 is TGTGCCAGCAGCTTATCGGTGGGGGGGTCGGTCCCACGGAACGGCACTGAAGCTTTCTTT. Translated: CASSLSVGGSVPRNGTEAFF.

V gene TRBV27 combines with J gene TRBJ2-1; 8 bases are shared with TRBD2. Trimming at V came to 7 bases and at J to 5 bases, leaving 10 bases not matched to a gene. Looked up from germline, CDR1 is MNHEY and CDR2 is SMNVEV (reference sequence). The CDR3 has 15 residues. The chain's CDR3 is CASNELAVPHNEQFF. CDR3 coding DNA: TGTGCCAGCAACGAACTAGCGGTCCCACACAATGAGCAGTTCTTC.

This clone was found once. This chain connects TRBV18 to TRBJ2-3, with 9 bases identical to TRBD2. The V gene end was trimmed by 3 bases and the J gene end by 4 bases; junction bases not matched to a gene: 8. CDR3 length: 16 amino acids. Looked up from germline, CDR1 is KGHSH and CDR2 is LQKENI. The DNA of the CDR3 is TGTGCCAGCTCACCTCGGGGAGCGGGAGGACCAGATACGCAGTATTTT. Amino acid sequence: CASSPRGAGGPDTQYF.

The chain recombines TRBV5-6 with TRBJ1-2, with D perhaps matching TRBD1 (5 bases). Germline V gene data show CDR1 as SGHDT and CDR2 as YYEEEE. Trimming removed 3 bases at V and 6 bases at J, with 24 bases between. The CDR3 has 17 amino acids. The chain's CDR3 is CASSWGWAGPVENGYTF. In DNA form, the CDR3 reads TGTGCCAGCAGCTGGGGATGGGCGGGGCCCGTGGAAAATGGCTACACCTTC.